This T cell receptor beta chain was obtained from a study of beta chain features in type 1 diabetes. Across the whole study: Age, gender and cell yields were alike across patients and healthy donors. The number of sorted cells examined across all samples was some 99 million. Whole-study findings and limits: Patients showed naive, central memory and Treg TCRB repertoires that appeared more similar than those of healthy donors. Patients with Type 1 diabetes showed moderately but significantly shorter TCRB CDR3s in all four CD4+ subsets.

For this clone: The antigen remains unidentified.

With 5 bases removed from V and 4 bases from J, the gap between germline ends came to 14 bases. Germline V gene lookup returns CDR1 SEHNR and CDR2 FQNEAQ (reference sequence). The CDR3 loop spans 14 amino acids. Sequencing targeted expressed TCRB transcripts, as all isolated RNA had been reverse transcribed. Libraries were prepared by immunoSEQ multiplex PCR; TCRdb keeps only in-frame clonotypes and omits some of them. The sample records 120,000 to 150,000 clones, roughly an eighth being singletons. The sequenced sample consisted of central memory CD4+ T cells from blood. This TCR derives from a man younger than 35 with type 1 diabetes. V gene TRBV7-9 combines with J gene TRBJ1-2; unclear D gene. The CDR3 coding sequence is TGTGCCAGCAGCCCATCCCCCACGACCTATGGCTACACCTTC. This gives the protein CASSPSPTTYGYTF.